This T cell receptor beta chain came from a study of STAT3 mutations in large granular lymphocyte leukemia. A note on this clone: Its antigen is unidentified.

CDR1 and CDR2 (germline): SGHRS, YFSETQ. This CDR3 region has 16 residues. Unmatched junction bases numbered 7, after V lost 2 bases and J lost 1 base. The study's findings and limits: Every T-LGLL patient had at least one immunodominant TCRbeta clonotype.

Produced via immunoSEQ multiplex PCR; TCRdb's table is partial and in-frame only. Of some 37,000 clones listed, about 88% are singletons. V gene TRBV5-1 combines with J gene TRBJ2-5; 8 nucleotides line up with TRBD2. The clonotype comes from a human donor with T large granular lymphocyte leukemia. Some clones in this sample may be carry-over from other donors' samples. Material: PBMCs. This CDR3 reads CASSFGAGAIQETQYF. The DNA of the CDR3 is TGCGCCAGCAGCTTTGGAGCGGGGGCGATCCAAGAGACCCAGTACTTC.